This T cell receptor beta chain was captured by sequencing in a study of control samples from healthy donors and cancer patients. This clone was detected only a few times. Only in-frame clones appear in the TCRdb table, and some are missing; sequencing was by immunoSEQ multiplex PCR. The sample records fewer than 85,000 clones, around 92% being singletons. The CDR3 runs to 14 residues. V lost 4 bases and J lost 7; bases outside the gene matches: 7. Germline values: CDR1 SNHLY, CDR2 FYNNEI. This clonotype was obtained from a man aged 30 to 39 in good health. Sequenced: blood. V gene TRBV2 combines with J gene TRBJ1-5; 7 bases map to TRBD1. CDR3 protein: CASSGGQSLQPQHF. The CDR3 nucleotides are TGTGCCAGCAGTGGGGGACAGTCCCTCCAGCCCCAGCATTTT.